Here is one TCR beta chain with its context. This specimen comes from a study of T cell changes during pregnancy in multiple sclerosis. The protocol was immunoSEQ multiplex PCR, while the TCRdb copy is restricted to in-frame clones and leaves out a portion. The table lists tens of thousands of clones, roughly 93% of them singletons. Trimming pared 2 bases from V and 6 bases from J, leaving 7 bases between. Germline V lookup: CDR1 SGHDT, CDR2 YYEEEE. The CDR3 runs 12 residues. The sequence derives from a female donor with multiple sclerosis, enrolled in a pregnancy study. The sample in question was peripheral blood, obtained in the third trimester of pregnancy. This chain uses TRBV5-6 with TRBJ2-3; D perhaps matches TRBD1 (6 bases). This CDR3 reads CASSFQGDTQYF. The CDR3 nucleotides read TGTGCCAGCAGCTTTCAGGGGGATACGCAGTATTTT.